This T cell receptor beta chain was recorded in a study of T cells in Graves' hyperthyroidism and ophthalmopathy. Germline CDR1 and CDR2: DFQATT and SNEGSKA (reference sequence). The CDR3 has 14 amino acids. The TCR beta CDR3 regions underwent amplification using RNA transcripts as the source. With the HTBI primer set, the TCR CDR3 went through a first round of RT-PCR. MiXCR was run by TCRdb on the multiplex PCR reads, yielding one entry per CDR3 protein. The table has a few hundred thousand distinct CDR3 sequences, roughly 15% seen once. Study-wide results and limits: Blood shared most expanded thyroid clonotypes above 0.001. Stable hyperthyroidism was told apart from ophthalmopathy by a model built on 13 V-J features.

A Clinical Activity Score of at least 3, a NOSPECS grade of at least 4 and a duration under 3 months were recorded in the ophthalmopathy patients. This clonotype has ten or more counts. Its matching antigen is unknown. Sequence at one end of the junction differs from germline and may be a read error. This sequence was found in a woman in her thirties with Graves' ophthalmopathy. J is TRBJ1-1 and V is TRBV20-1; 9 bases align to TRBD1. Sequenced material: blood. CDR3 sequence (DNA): TGCAGCGCTAGGTTCGGACAGGGGTTCACTGAAGCTTTCTTT. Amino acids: CSARFGQGFTEAFF.